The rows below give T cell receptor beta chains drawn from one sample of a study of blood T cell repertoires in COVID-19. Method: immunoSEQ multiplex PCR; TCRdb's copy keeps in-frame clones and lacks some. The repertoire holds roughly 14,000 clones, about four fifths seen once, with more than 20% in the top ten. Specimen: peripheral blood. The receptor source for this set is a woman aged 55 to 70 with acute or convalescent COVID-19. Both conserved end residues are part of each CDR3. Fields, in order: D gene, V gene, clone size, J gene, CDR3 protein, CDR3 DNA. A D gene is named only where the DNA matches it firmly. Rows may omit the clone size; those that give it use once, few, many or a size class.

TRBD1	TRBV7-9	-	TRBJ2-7	CASSFQGAQGQYF	TGTGCCAGCAGCTTTCAGGGGGCGCAAGGACAGTACTTC
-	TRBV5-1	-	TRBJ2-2	CASSLVGASGELFF	TGCGCCAGCAGCTTGGTTGGGGCTTCCGGGGAGCTGTTTTTT
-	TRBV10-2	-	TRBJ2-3	CASDPQGADTQYF	TGCGCCAGCGACCCGCAGGGCGCAGATACGCAGTATTTT
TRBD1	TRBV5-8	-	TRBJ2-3	CASPGQPDTQYF	TGTGCCAGCCCGGGACAGCCCGATACGCAGTATTTT
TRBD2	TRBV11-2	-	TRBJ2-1	CASSVGGSSYNEQFF	TGTGCCAGCAGCGTCGGGGGGAGCTCCTACAATGAGCAGTTCTTC
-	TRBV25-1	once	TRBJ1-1	CASWGPYTEAFF	TGTGCCAGCTGGGGGCCCTACACTGAAGCTTTCTTT
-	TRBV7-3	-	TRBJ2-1	CASSLGANSYNEQFF	TGTGCCAGCAGCTTGGGGGCCAACTCCTACAATGAGCAGTTCTTC
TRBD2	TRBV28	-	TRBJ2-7	CASSLGLAGETDYEQYF	TGTGCCAGCAGTTTAGGACTAGCGGGAGAAACGGACTACGAGCAGTACTTC
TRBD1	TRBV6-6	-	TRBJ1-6	CASSYVQGANSPLHF	TGTGCCAGCAGTTACGTACAGGGGGCAAATTCACCCCTCCACTTT
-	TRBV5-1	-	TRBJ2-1	CASSWQGSGGVEQFF	TGCGCCAGCAGCTGGCAGGGGAGCGGTGGGGTGGAGCAGTTCTTC
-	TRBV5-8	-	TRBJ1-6	CASSSQGPNSPLHF	TGTGCCAGCAGCTCCCAGGGGCCGAATTCACCCCTCCACTTT
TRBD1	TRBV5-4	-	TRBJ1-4	CASSAGQPNEKLFF	TGTGCCAGCAGCGCGGGACAGCCTAATGAAAAACTGTTTTTT
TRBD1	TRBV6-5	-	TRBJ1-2	CASRPQGNYGYTF	TGTGCCAGCAGGCCACAGGGGAATTATGGCTACACCTTC
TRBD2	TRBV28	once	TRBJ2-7	CASSQGMGGSHEQYF	TGTGCCAGCAGCCAAGGGATGGGGGGGTCCCACGAGCAGTACTTC
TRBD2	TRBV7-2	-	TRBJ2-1	CASSLSAGSSYNEQFF	TGTGCCAGCAGCTTATCAGCGGGGAGCTCCTACAATGAGCAGTTCTTC
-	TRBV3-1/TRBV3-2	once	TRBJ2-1	CASSQDWDGRIKSYNEQFF	TGTGCCAGCAGCCAAGACTGGGACGGGAGAATTAAGTCCTACAATGAGCAGTTCTTC